This T cell receptor (beta chain) was identified in a study of T cells after yellow fever vaccination. Across the whole study: Preparation used SMART-Seq v4 Ultra Low Input for the low-cell-number fractions.

This clonotype was seen only a few times. Its cognate antigen is unknown. Generation of TCR cDNA used 5'RACE template switching (which added a universal primer site and UMIs). TCRdb reprocessed the 5' RACE reads with MiXCR, giving one entry per CDR3 protein. The data hold over 300,000 distinct CDR3 sequences, with around 4% observed a single time. The CDR3 extends over 13 amino acids. Between the trimmed V and J ends, which lost 0 bases and 8 bases, there was a span of 10 bases. Germline V gives CDR1 LGHNA, CDR2 YSLEER. Whole-study results and caveats: Only a small proportion of the clonotypes turned up in both the CD4 and the CD8 compartments, likely arising from convergent recombination. Researchers report a weaker secondary response that nonetheless peaked faster, day 5 versus 15.

Sequencing used PBMCs, obtained on the day of the yellow fever booster vaccination. The clonotype comes from a man between 18 and 35 years old who received the YFV17D yellow fever vaccine. The chain combines TRBV4-3 with TRBJ1-1; the D is unclear. In nucleotides, the CDR3 is TGCGCCAGCAGCCAAGATATCGAACGAGAAGCTTTCTTT. Its translation is CASSQDIEREAFF.